The 20 T cell receptor beta chains given below trace back to one sample, sequenced in a study of T cell changes during pregnancy in multiple sclerosis. Produced via immunoSEQ multiplex PCR; TCRdb's table is partial and in-frame only. Among some 64,000 clones listed, 90% were seen once. This material consisted of peripheral blood, taken in the second trimester of pregnancy. The receptors shown here come from a female donor in good health, enrolled as a control in a pregnancy study.

V and J are TRBV5-1 and TRBJ1-6; the match to TRBD1 covers 8 bases. The CDR3 spans 14 residues. The germline gives CDR1 SGHRS, CDR2 YFSETQ. With V trimmed by 4 bases and J by 6 bases, 3 bases remained unmatched. The CDR3 DNA sequence: TGCGCCAGCAGCCTCGACAGGGGTAATTCACCCCTCCACTTT. As protein: CASSLDRGNSPLHF.

The chain employs TRBV6-5 and TRBJ1-6; D is unclear. CDR1 MNHEY and CDR2 SVGAGI come from the germline V gene. V was trimmed by 10 bases and J by 1 base, leaving 8 bases between them. The CDR3 has 13 residues. The CDR3 bases are TGTGCCACAGGCCAGTCCTATAATTCACCCCTCCACTTT. Its protein is CATGQSYNSPLHF.

As DNA, the CDR3 is TGTGCCAGTAGTGAAGCGGGGGGCCCTAACAATGAGCAGTTCTTC. Translated: CASSEAGGPNNEQFF. The J gene is TRBJ2-1, the V gene TRBV19; TRBD2 agrees at 9 bases. J gave up 5 bases and V 5 bases, and 7 bases lay outside the gene matches. Germline CDR1 and CDR2: LNHDA and SQIVND (reference sequence). The length of the CDR3 is 15 residues.

The V gene is TRBV11-1, the J gene TRBJ2-1, with no clear D. The CDR3 runs to 12 residues. Germline CDR1 and CDR2: SGHAT and FQDESV (reference sequence). V lost 3 bases and J 8 bases, leaving 8 bases between the germline ends. CDR3 bases: TGTGCCAGCAGCTTGGGCTCACATGAGCAGTTCTTC. It translates to CASSLGSHEQFF.

The chain employs TRBV13 and TRBJ2-1; tentatively, D is TRBD1 (6 bases). From germline, CDR1 is PRHDT and CDR2 FYEKMQ (reference sequence). There are 15 residues in the CDR3. V lost 8 bases to trimming and J lost 4 bases, with 18 bases between them. The CDR3, as DNA: TGTGCCAGCGCTTTTGAGGGACATACTTACAATGAGCAGTTCTTC. This codes for CASAFEGHTYNEQFF.

The chain uses TRBV20-1 and TRBJ2-7; D gene uncertain. Trimming pared 2 bases from V and 3 bases from J, leaving 5 bases between. This CDR3 comprises 11 residues. CDR1 is DFQATT, CDR2 SNEGSKA, per germline (reference sequence). For the CDR3, the DNA is TGCAGTGCTAGACCCCTCTACGAGCAGTACTTC. Protein product: CSARPLYEQYF.

The rearrangement uses TRBV4-1 and TRBJ2-3; no firm D call. V dropped 3 bases and J dropped 7 bases, with 29 bases sitting between them. Germline CDR1 MGHRA, CDR2 YSYEKL. The CDR3 is 19 amino acids. The CDR3: CASSHFPLQSAESHNTQYF. Written as DNA, the CDR3 is TGCGCCAGCAGCCATTTCCCTCTCCAAAGCGCTGAATCCCACAATACGCAGTATTTT.

The genes are TRBV7-9 and TRBJ1-1; possible D gene TRBD1, 5 bases. V was clipped by 3 bases and J by 8 bases, with 10 bases between them. Germline lookup yields CDR1 SEHNR and CDR2 FQNEAQ (reference sequence). This CDR3 has 12 amino acids. CDR3 protein: CASSFSDIEAFF. CDR3 bases: TGTGCCAGCAGCTTTTCGGACATAGAAGCTTTCTTT.

In this sample, this clone turned up once. V is TRBV28 and J is TRBJ2-7, with 10 bases identical to TRBD2. Germline lookup yields CDR1 MDHEN and CDR2 SYDVKM. Trimming removed 4 bases from V and 1 base from J; junction bases left unmatched: 10. The CDR3 consists of 17 residues. The CDR3 DNA reads TGTGCCAGCAGTTCCTACGCTAGCGGGAGTTTTTCCTACGAGCAGTACTTC. Its translation is CASSSYASGSFSYEQYF.

The chain couples TRBV6-6 to TRBJ1-3, with D tentatively TRBD1 (6 bases). The CDR3 is made up of 16 amino acids. The ends were cut back, 6 bases at V and 2 bases at J, with 17 bases in the middle. Per the germline V gene, CDR1 is MNHNY and CDR2 is SVGAGI (reference sequence). CDR3 in amino acids: CASSPLGGQTGNTIYF. CDR3 sequence (DNA): TGTGCCAGCAGCCCACTGGGGGGGCAGACTGGAAACACCATATATTTT.

The CDR3 loop is CASGQGGNEQYF. For the CDR3, the DNA is TGTGCCTCCGGACAGGGGGGGAACGAGCAGTACTTC. The chain recombines TRBV5-4 with TRBJ2-7; 10 positions match TRBD1. The V segment lost 10 bases and the J segment 5 bases; nucleotides outside the gene matches: 6. The CDR3 contains 12 residues. Germline CDR1 SGHNT, CDR2 YYREEE (reference sequence).

This chain uses TRBV2 with TRBJ1-2, with 8 nucleotides matching TRBD1. The CDR3 contains 16 residues. Losses at the gene ends were 2 bases for V and 5 bases for J; bases not matched to a gene: 10. Per the germline V gene, CDR1 is SNHLY and CDR2 is FYNNEI. This CDR3 is CASSEFQGAYVYGYTF. CDR3 DNA sequence: TGTGCCAGCAGTGAATTTCAGGGGGCATACGTTTATGGCTACACCTTC. The variable domain in full, completed from reference TRBV2 and TRBJ1-2, reads EPEVTQTPSHQVTQMGQEVILRCVPISNHLYFYWYRQILGQKVEFLVSFYNNEISEKSEIFDDQFSVERPDGSNFTLKIRSTKLEDSAMYFCASSEFQGAYVYGYTFGSGTRLTVV.

The chain combines TRBV10-3 with TRBJ2-1, with D perhaps matching TRBD2 (7 bases). Per germline, CDR1 ENHRY and CDR2 SYGVKD. V was cut by 10 bases and J by 4 bases, with 11 bases left in between. CDR3 size: 12 residues. The CDR3 bases are TGTGCCACACAGGGAGGGTACAATGAGCAGTTCTTC. It codes for CATQGGYNEQFF.

This chain joins TRBV5-5 and TRBJ2-7, with 8 bases identical to TRBD1. This CDR3 comprises 14 residues. Trimming cost V 0 bases and J 7 bases; bases outside gene matches: 6. The germline gives CDR1 SGHKS, CDR2 YYEKEE (reference sequence). The chain's CDR3 is CASSLARGDREQYF. In DNA, the CDR3 is TGTGCCAGCAGCTTGGCCAGGGGGGACAGGGAGCAGTACTTC. The variable domain in full, completed from reference TRBV5-5 and TRBJ2-7, reads DAGVTQSPTHLIKTRGQQVTLRCSPISGHKSVSWYQQVLGQGPQFIFQYYEKEERGRGNFPDRFSARQFPNYSSELNVNALLLGDSALYLCASSLARGDREQYFGPGTRLTVT.

The rearrangement links TRBV6-6 to TRBJ2-3, with no clear D. CDR3 size: 12 residues. Germline V gene lookup returns CDR1 MNHNY and CDR2 SVGAGI (reference sequence). V lost 2 bases to trimming and J lost 8 bases, with 8 bases between them. The DNA for the CDR3 is TGTGCCAGCAGTTACGAACCGGGTACGCAGTATTTT. Amino acid sequence: CASSYEPGTQYF.

The chain combines TRBV18 with TRBJ1-4; no clear D gene. Trimming removed 3 bases at V and 8 bases at J, with 13 bases between. Germline V lookup: CDR1 KGHSH, CDR2 LQKENI. The CDR3 covers 14 residues. The CDR3 spells CASSPRSSLEKLFF. In nucleotides, the CDR3 is TGTGCCAGCTCACCTCGGAGTTCCTTAGAAAAACTGTTTTTT. Looking up the rest from reference TRBV18 and TRBJ1-4 gives the full variable domain: NAGVMQNPRHLVRRRGQEARLRCSPMKGHSHVYWYRQLPEEGLKFMVYLQKENIIDESGMPKERFSAEFPKEGPSILRIQQVVRGDSAAYFCASSPRSSLEKLFFGSGTQLSVL.

On this clone itself: The sample has other DNA sequences that encode this CDR3 too. The rearrangement uses TRBV7-9 and TRBJ2-1, with D possibly TRBD1 on 5 matching bases. CDR3 length: 14 amino acids. The V gene lost 3 bases and the J gene lost 1 base, with 7 bases spanning the gap. In germline, CDR1 is SEHNR, CDR2 FQNEAQ (reference sequence). Here the CDR3 DNA reads TGTGCCAGCAGCTTGGCAGGGTCCTACAATGAGCAGTTCTTC. It yields the protein CASSLAGSYNEQFF.

The chain recombines TRBV5-1 with TRBJ2-3; TRBD2 agrees at 7 bases. The V gene end was trimmed by 6 bases and the J gene end by 8 bases; junction bases not matched to a gene: 6. The CDR3 loop spans 12 amino acids. CDR1 SGHRS and CDR2 YFSETQ come from the germline V gene. CDR3 nucleotide sequence: TGCGCCAGCATGGAATCGGGGGGTACGCAGTATTTT. This encodes CASMESGGTQYF.

In its sample, this clone was seen a few times. The chain uses TRBV19 and TRBJ1-1, with D perhaps matching TRBD1 (5 bases). In germline, CDR1 is LNHDA, CDR2 SQIVND (reference sequence). Trimming shortened V by 6 bases and J by 6 bases, and 17 bases separated the two germline ends. The CDR3 contains 14 residues. CDR3 bases: TGTGCCAGTAGACCCGAGGACAAACGGGCTGAAGCTTTCTTT. It yields the protein CASRPEDKRAEAFF.

This chain uses TRBV6-1 with TRBJ1-2; 10 nucleotides match TRBD1. Germline V lookup: CDR1 MNHNS, CDR2 SASEGT. The CDR3 loop spans 13 amino acids. J lost 3 bases, V lost 6 bases, and 1 base had no gene match. Here the CDR3 reads CASRGTGDYGYTF. The CDR3 nucleotides read TGTGCCAGCAGGGGGACAGGGGACTATGGCTACACCTTC.